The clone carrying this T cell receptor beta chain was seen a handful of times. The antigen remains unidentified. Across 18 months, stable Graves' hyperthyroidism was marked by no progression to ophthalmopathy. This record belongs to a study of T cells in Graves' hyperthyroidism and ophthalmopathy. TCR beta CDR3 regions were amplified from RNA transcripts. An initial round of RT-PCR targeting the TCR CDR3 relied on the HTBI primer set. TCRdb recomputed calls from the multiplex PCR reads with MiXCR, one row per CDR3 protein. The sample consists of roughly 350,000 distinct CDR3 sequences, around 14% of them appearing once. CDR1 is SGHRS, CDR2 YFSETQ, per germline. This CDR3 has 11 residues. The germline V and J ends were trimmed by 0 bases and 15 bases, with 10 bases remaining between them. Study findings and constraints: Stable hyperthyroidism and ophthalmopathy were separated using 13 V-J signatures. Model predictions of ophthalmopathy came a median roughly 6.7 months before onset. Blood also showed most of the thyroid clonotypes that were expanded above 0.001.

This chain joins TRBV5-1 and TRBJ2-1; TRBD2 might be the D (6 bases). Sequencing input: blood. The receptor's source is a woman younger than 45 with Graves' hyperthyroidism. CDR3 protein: CASSLEGTPFF. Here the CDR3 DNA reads TGCGCCAGCAGCTTGGAGGGGACTCCGTTCTTC.